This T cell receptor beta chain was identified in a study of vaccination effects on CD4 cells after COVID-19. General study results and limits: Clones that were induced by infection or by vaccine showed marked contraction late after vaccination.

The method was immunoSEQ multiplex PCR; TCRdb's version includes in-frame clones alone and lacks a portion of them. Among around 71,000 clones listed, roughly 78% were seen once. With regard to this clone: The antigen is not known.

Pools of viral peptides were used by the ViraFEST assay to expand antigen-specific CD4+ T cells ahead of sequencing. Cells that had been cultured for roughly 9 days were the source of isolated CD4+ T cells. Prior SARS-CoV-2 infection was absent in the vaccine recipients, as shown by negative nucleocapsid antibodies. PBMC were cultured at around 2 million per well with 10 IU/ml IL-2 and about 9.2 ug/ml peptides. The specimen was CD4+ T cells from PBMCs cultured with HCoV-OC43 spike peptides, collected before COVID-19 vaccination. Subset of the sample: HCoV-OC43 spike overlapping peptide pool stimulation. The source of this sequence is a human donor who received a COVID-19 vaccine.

CDR3 DNA: TGTGCCAGCAGCCATTCCGGGACCCAGGGGGAGACCCAGTACTTC. Its protein is CASSHSGTQGETQYF. The chain carries TRBV3-1 (or the pseudogene TRBV3-2) and TRBJ2-5; a possible D gene is TRBD1 (6 bases). The CDR3 runs 15 residues. Germline CDR1 is LGHDT and CDR2 is YNNKEL (reference sequence). V shed 3 bases and J shed 5 bases, with 16 bases lying between them.